This entry lists 24 T cell receptor beta chains sequenced from one sample in a study of regulatory T cells in long-lasting Graves disease. The TCR beta library used iRepertoire HTBI primers with Arm-PCR amplification of CDR3. TCRdb passed the multiplex PCR reads through MiXCR, listing each CDR3 protein once. Among some 370,000 distinct CDR3 sequences, about 12% were seen once, and the ten largest hold approximately 17%. Sample time point: newly diagnosed GD, antithyroid drugs for less than 3 months. RNA isolated from PBMCs was used to make the TCR library. These sequences were also reported in another study, on T cells in Graves' hyperthyroidism and ophthalmopathy.

The specimen was peripheral blood mononuclear cells (PBMCs), collected at new diagnosis, from a patient treated with antithyroid drugs. These receptors originate from a woman under 30 with Graves disease.

In DNA, the CDR3 is TGCGCCAGCAGCCACCCCTTGGGGGGGCGATCCGCCGGGGAGCTGTTTTTT. Amino acids: CASSHPLGGRSAGELFF. The V call is TRBV4-3, the J call TRBJ2-2, with a possible D match to TRBD2 (7 bases). Between the trimmed V and J ends, which lost 3 bases and 6 bases, there was a span of 20 bases. CDR1 and CDR2 from the germline V gene are LGHNA and YSLEER. The CDR3 loop spans 17 amino acids.

The rearrangement uses TRBV10-3 and TRBJ2-6; D might be TRBD2 (6 bases). This CDR3 region has 18 residues. V lost 4 bases and J lost 2, with 18 bases in between. The V gene's germline CDR1 is ENHRY and CDR2 SYGVKD. Written as DNA, the CDR3 is TGTGCCATCAGTGGCACTTACCAGGAGGGCGCTGGGGCCAACGTCCTGACTTTC. The encoded protein is CAISGTYQEGAGANVLTF.

This clonotype was recorded many times. In nucleotides, the CDR3 is TGTGCCAGCAGGGGTTCGGGGGGTATCTTGGATGAGCAGTTCTTC. This translates into CASRGSGGILDEQFF. The rearrangement uses TRBV6-2 or TRBV6-3 and TRBJ2-1, with 7 bases matching TRBD2. V shed 6 bases and J 8 bases; nucleotides not matched to a gene: 13. The CDR3 consists of 15 residues. CDR1 and CDR2 from the germline V gene are MNHEY and SVGEGT.

This chain uses TRBV20-1 with TRBJ2-3, with TRBD2 matching 12 bases. V was clipped by 5 bases and J by 0 bases; unmatched bases: 9. The CDR3 is 17 residues long. CDR1 is DFQATT and CDR2 is SNEGSKA in the germline V gene (reference sequence). CDR3 protein: CSAQTSGSRTSTDTQYF. CDR3 coding DNA: TGCAGTGCTCAGACTAGCGGGAGCCGTACTAGCACAGATACGCAGTATTTT.

The rearrangement uses TRBV14 and TRBJ2-2; 10 bases align to TRBD1. The junction had 5 bases not matched to a gene; V was cut back by 2 bases and J by 5 bases. The length of the CDR3 is 16 residues. Per the germline V gene, CDR1 is SGHDN and CDR2 is FVKESK. CDR3 region: CASSQPGTGVTGELFF. For the CDR3, the DNA is TGTGCCAGCAGCCAACCCGGGACAGGGGTTACCGGGGAGCTGTTTTTT.

The chain couples TRBV18 to TRBJ1-2; D gene unclear. Trimming took 2 bases from V and 8 from J, leaving 15 bases between them. Germline V CDR1 and CDR2: KGHSH, LQKENI. This CDR3 has 14 amino acids. The CDR3 coding sequence is TGTGCCAGCTCACCAAGTCGACCAACCGGGGGCTACACCTTC. This translates into CASSPSRPTGGYTF.

In this sample, this clonotype turned up many times. The rearrangement links TRBV20-1 to TRBJ1-3, with 7 nucleotides matching TRBD1. This CDR3 has 13 amino acids. Per germline, CDR1 DFQATT and CDR2 SNEGSKA (reference sequence). J was trimmed by 8 bases and V by 3 bases; bases with no gene match: 7. CDR3 sequence (DNA): TGCAGTGCTAGTGGACAGGTGATGCACACCATATATTTT. It encodes CSASGQVMHTIYF.

The table lists this clonotype with a few counts. This clone may be a read error of a much larger clone one base away. J is TRBJ2-1 and V is TRBV18; tentatively, D is TRBD2 (6 bases). CDR1 is KGHSH and CDR2 is LQKENI in the germline V gene. The CDR3 loop spans 12 amino acids. The CDR3: CASSPGGNEQLF. The CDR3 DNA follows: TGTGCCAGCTCACCGGGGGGAAATGAGCAGCTCTTC.

This clonotype came up many times. This CDR3 reads CASSTQGYHGYTF. The CDR3 DNA follows: TGTGCCAGTAGTACTCAGGGATACCACGGCTACACCTTC. This rearrangement joins TRBV19 to TRBJ1-2, with TRBD1 as a possible D gene (5 bases). This CDR3 has 13 residues. Germline assignment: CDR1 LNHDA and CDR2 SQIVND (reference sequence). Trimming left V 4 bases short and J 8 bases short, with 14 bases between.

Ten or more counts support this clonotype. The gene calls are TRBV28 and TRBJ2-3, with a tentative D call TRBD2 (6 bases). V lost 10 bases and J 3 bases, leaving 23 bases between the germline ends. This CDR3 contains 16 residues. Germline V gives CDR1 MDHEN, CDR2 SYDVKM. CDR3 region: CATATVAVAMTDTQYF. CDR3 nucleotides: TGTGCCACCGCGACCGTAGCGGTAGCGATGACAGATACGCAGTATTTT.

This clonotype was counted between two and nine times. J is TRBJ1-2 and V is TRBV7-2; D is unresolved. Germline V gives CDR1 SGHTA, CDR2 FQGNSA. The ends were cut back, 1 base at V and 3 bases at J, with 12 bases in the middle. The CDR3 consists of 15 residues. CDR3 loop: CASSLGGSEHYGYTF. The CDR3 coding sequence is TGTGCCAGCAGCTTAGGTGGCAGCGAGCACTATGGCTACACCTTC. Together with reference TRBV7-2 and TRBJ1-2, the CDR3 gives the full variable domain: GAGVSQSPSNKVTEKGKDVELRCDPISGHTALYWYRQSLGQGLEFLIYFQGNSAPDKSGLPSDRFSAERTGGSVSTLTIQRTQQEDSAVYLCASSLGGSEHYGYTFGSGTRLTVV.

This sequence joins TRBV20-1 and TRBJ2-7, with 7 bases aligning to TRBD1. The CDR3 extends over 15 amino acids. Looked up from germline, CDR1 is DFQATT and CDR2 is SNEGSKA (reference sequence). J was trimmed by 4 bases and V by 2 bases; bases with no gene match: 11. This chain's CDR3 is CSARSGTAEKYEQYV. The CDR3 region has the DNA TGCAGTGCTAGATCCGGGACAGCAGAGAAGTACGAGCAGTACGTC.

This clonotype was found many times. The gene calls are TRBV11-2 and TRBJ2-1; the D gene is possibly TRBD2 (6 bases). Per germline, CDR1 SGHAT and CDR2 FQNNGV. Deletions cut 4 bases from V and 5 bases from J, with 21 bases between. This CDR3 has 17 residues. DNA for the CDR3: TGTGCCAGCAGCTCCCTAAGTAGCGGAAAACGAAACAATGAGCAGTTCTTC. Protein: CASSSLSSGKRNNEQFF.

V usage is TRBV12-3 or TRBV12-4 and J usage is TRBJ1-2, with 7 bases aligning to TRBD1. V gave up 2 bases and J gave up 5 bases; unmatched junction bases: 5. The CDR3 length is 14 residues. This CDR3 is CASSLLTGIYGYTF. The CDR3 nucleotides are TGTGCCAGCAGTTTATTGACAGGGATTTATGGCTACACCTTC.

This clonotype was seen repeatedly, ten times or more. The gene calls are TRBV28 and TRBJ2-1, with TRBD2 matching 8 bases. Losses at the gene ends were 7 bases for V and 2 bases for J; bases not matched to a gene: 7. The CDR3 extends over 15 amino acids. Germline V gene lookup returns CDR1 MDHEN and CDR2 SYDVKM. CDR3 in amino acids: CASNLLAGAYNEQFF. The CDR3 bases are TGTGCCAGCAACCTTCTAGCGGGTGCCTACAATGAGCAGTTCTTC.

The rearrangement links TRBV20-1 to TRBJ1-6, with TRBD1 as a possible D gene (5 bases). Per germline, CDR1 DFQATT and CDR2 SNEGSKA (reference sequence). The CDR3 loop spans 15 amino acids. With 2 bases removed from V and 4 bases from J, the gap between germline ends came to 12 bases. In DNA form, the CDR3 reads TGCAGTGCTAGATGGCAGGGCATATATAATTCACCCCTCCACTTT. This translates into CSARWQGIYNSPLHF.

This clonotype was detected only a few times. The V and J genes are TRBV11-2 and TRBJ2-3; TRBD2 matches 9 bases. The length of the CDR3 is 17 residues. J was trimmed by 1 base and V by 8 bases; bases with no gene match: 13. Looked up from germline, CDR1 is SGHAT and CDR2 is FQNNGV. The CDR3 spells CASGLAGYVIGTDTQYF. The CDR3 DNA is TGTGCCAGCGGGCTAGCGGGATACGTAATCGGCACAGATACGCAGTATTTT.

This clonotype was detected ten times or more. The rearrangement links TRBV11-2 to TRBJ2-2; no reliable D call. V dropped 5 bases and J dropped 6 bases, with 19 bases sitting between them. Germline V gene sequence: CDR1 SGHAT, CDR2 FQNNGV. This CDR3 is 16 amino acids long. The CDR3 sequence is CASSPKGSRRAGELFF. The CDR3 DNA sequence: TGTGCCAGCAGCCCCAAGGGCTCCAGGAGAGCCGGGGAGCTGTTTTTT.

This clonotype was detected ten times or more. CDR3 nucleotides: TGTGCCAGCAGCTTAAGGGACGAGGCGGCTGGCTACACCTTC. It specifies CASSLRDEAAGYTF. V and J are TRBV7-9 and TRBJ1-2; a weak D match, TRBD1 (5 bases). V lost 2 bases and J lost 7, with 14 bases in between. Germline CDR1 is SEHNR and CDR2 is FQNEAQ (reference sequence). CDR3 length equals 14 residues.

The chain employs TRBV25-1 and TRBJ2-4, with D possibly being TRBD1 (5 bases). The CDR3 is made up of 13 amino acids. The germline gives CDR1 MGHDK, CDR2 SYGVNS. V lost 6 bases to trimming and J lost 8 bases, with 14 bases between them. The CDR3 DNA reads as TGTGCCAGCAGAGGGGTCCGAAGGGACATTCAGTACTTC. It is translated as CASRGVRRDIQYF.

This clonotype was seen at least ten times. The rearrangement links TRBV2 to TRBJ2-7; D is uncertain. The V gene's germline CDR1 is SNHLY and CDR2 FYNNEI. V gave up 5 bases and J gave up 1 base, with 6 bases separating them. The CDR3 spans 12 residues. The CDR3 here is CASSPNSYEQYF. CDR3 sequence (DNA): TGTGCCAGCAGTCCTAATTCCTACGAGCAGTACTTC.

There are a few counts of this clonotype. The V gene is TRBV6-2 or TRBV6-3, the J gene TRBJ2-3; D remains unclear. V lost 0 bases and J 9 bases, leaving 4 bases between the germline ends. The CDR3 spans 11 residues. The V gene's germline CDR1 is MNHEY and CDR2 SVGEGT. The CDR3 spells CASSYSYTQYF. The DNA of the CDR3 is TGTGCCAGCAGTTACTCCTACACGCAGTATTTT.

Of note for this clonotype: A far larger clone is only one base removed, so a read error is likely. The rearrangement links TRBV20-1 to TRBJ2-1, with 12 positions matching TRBD2. The CDR3 has 18 residues. The ends lost 1 base at V and 10 bases at J; junction bases unmatched: 17. The germline gives CDR1 DFQATT, CDR2 SNEGSKA (reference sequence). The CDR3 region has the DNA TGCAGTGCTAGAGGGCTAGCGGGAGGGCCTCGGTTTCCCTACGAGCAGTTCTTC. Its protein product is CSARGLAGGPRFPYEQFF.

This rearrangement joins TRBV20-1 to TRBJ2-7; tentatively, D is TRBD1 (5 bases). CDR1 DFQATT and CDR2 SNEGSKA come from the germline V gene (reference sequence). Trimming shortened V by 0 bases and J by 4 bases, and 10 bases separated the two germline ends. The CDR3 has 13 amino acids. The chain's CDR3 is CSARDMKGYEQYV. CDR3 DNA sequence: TGCAGTGCTAGAGATATGAAGGGGTACGAGCAGTACGTC.